The 30 T cell receptor beta chains reported below all come from one sample, sequenced in a study of monozygotic twins with inflammatory bowel disease. TCRdb reprocessed the 5' RACE reads and reports one entry per CDR3 protein, with no DNA. Found here are more than 300,000 distinct CDR3 sequences; the top ten clones hold just over 2.5%. Sample: blood. Every receptor here comes from a human donor with ulcerative colitis or Crohn's disease, or a healthy co-twin of an affected twin (not recorded which).

This chain uses TRBV5-1 with TRBJ2-3. This CDR3 is 13 amino acids long. The germline V gene has CDR1 SGHRS and CDR2 YFSETQ. CDR3 region: CASSLSLTDTQYF.

V gene TRBV7-3 combines with J gene TRBJ2-1; TCRdb's assignment of TRBD2 cannot be checked, as there is no DNA. In germline, CDR1 is SGHTA, CDR2 FQGTGA. The length of the CDR3 is 14 residues. This CDR3 reads CASSLGGGKVEQFF.

The rearrangement links TRBV19 to TRBJ1-2. This CDR3 has 13 residues. The V gene's germline CDR1 is LNHDA and CDR2 SQIVND (reference sequence). The CDR3 sequence: CASSTTVNYGYTF. The whole variable domain, filled in from reference TRBV19 and TRBJ1-2, reads DGGITQSPKYLFRKEGQNVTLSCEQNLNHDAMYWYRQDPGQGLRLIYYSQIVNDFQKGDIAEGYSVSREKKESFPLTVTSAQKNPTAFYLCASSTTVNYGYTFGSGTRLTVV.

The chain couples TRBV7-9 to TRBJ2-1. Germline V gene sequence: CDR1 SEHNR, CDR2 FQNEAQ (reference sequence). The CDR3 sequence is 11 residues long. The chain's CDR3 is CASSFWAEQFF.

The rearrangement links TRBV7-2 to TRBJ2-3; without DNA, the TCRdb call of TRBD1 cannot be checked. Germline values: CDR1 SGHTA, CDR2 FQGNSA. This CDR3 is 13 amino acids long. The CDR3 sequence is CASSFGRTDTQYF.

The chain has TRBV23-1 and TRBJ1-1; TCRdb gives TRBD1 as the D gene, but with no DNA this cannot be confirmed. TRBV23-1 is known as an ORF, though its function is uncertain. The CDR3 has 16 amino acids. The CDR3 reads CASSQSDGRGRTEAFF.

The V and J genes are TRBV11-1 and TRBJ2-5; TCRdb gives TRBD1 as the D gene, but with no DNA this cannot be confirmed. Germline V CDR1 and CDR2: SGHAT, FQDESV (reference sequence). The length of the CDR3 is 16 residues. The CDR3: CASSSQQPGGQETQYF.

The CDR3 loop is CASSFGNEQFF. This chain joins TRBV7-9 and TRBJ2-1. The CDR3 consists of 11 residues. The germline V gene has CDR1 SEHNR and CDR2 FQNEAQ (reference sequence).

The CDR3 loop reads CSSKGLAAGTQYF. The rearrangement links TRBV29-1 to TRBJ2-3. This CDR3 is built from 13 residues. From germline, CDR1 is SQVTM and CDR2 ANQGSEA.

This sequence joins TRBV6-2 or TRBV6-3 and TRBJ2-6; TCRdb reports TRBD2, a call that lacks DNA to check it against. Germline assignment: CDR1 MNHEY and CDR2 SVGEGT. This CDR3 is built from 15 residues. CDR3 amino acids: CASSFQRAGANVLTF.

This chain connects TRBV12-5 to TRBJ2-3; checking the TCRdb D call of TRBD1 is not possible without DNA. This CDR3 has 19 residues. Germline lookup yields CDR1 LGHNT and CDR2 FRNRAP. The CDR3 loop reads CASGYLDDGTAFSTDTQYF.

V gene TRBV10-3 combines with J gene TRBJ1-6. Germline V gene lookup returns CDR1 ENHRY and CDR2 SYGVKD. The CDR3 loop spans 13 amino acids. The CDR3 loop reads CAISDSYNSPLHF.

The chain is built from TRBV4-1 and TRBJ2-3; the D call from TCRdb, TRBD1, cannot be confirmed without DNA. The CDR3 consists of 16 residues. Germline CDR1 MGHRA, CDR2 YSYEKL. CDR3 protein: CASSQGPGQGRDTQYF.

The chain combines TRBV18 with TRBJ2-7; TCRdb's assignment of TRBD1 cannot be checked, as there is no DNA. Germline CDR1 reads KGHSH; CDR2 reads LQKENI. This CDR3 has 13 amino acids. CDR3 in amino acids: CASSPTGAYEQYF.

The chain links TRBV21-1 to TRBJ2-2; no DNA is available, so the TRBD2 call from TCRdb remains unchecked. TRBV21-1 corresponds to a pseudogene. CDR3 length: 17 amino acids. The CDR3 protein is CASSPPGRVPNTGELFF.

The rearrangement links TRBV12-3 or TRBV12-4 to TRBJ1-6. The CDR3 runs to 14 residues. CDR3 residues: CASSLRREGSPLHF.

The gene calls are TRBV5-6 and TRBJ1-4; the D gene TCRdb calls, TRBD1, cannot be checked with no DNA. The germline V gene has CDR1 SGHDT and CDR2 YYEEEE. The length of the CDR3 is 14 residues. The CDR3 is CASSLAVGTGKLFF.

This chain joins TRBV4-3 and TRBJ1-1. The CDR3 is made up of 14 amino acids. Germline lookup yields CDR1 LGHNA and CDR2 YSLEER. The CDR3 loop reads CASSQDKEGLEAFF.

The chain joins TRBV4-3 to TRBJ2-3. The CDR3 runs to 14 residues. The germline V gene has CDR1 LGHNA and CDR2 YSLEER. The CDR3 is CASSQDRATDTQYF.

The chain uses TRBV4-2 and TRBJ1-2. CDR1 and CDR2 from the germline V gene are LGHNA and YNFKEQ. The CDR3 sequence is 15 residues long. The CDR3 sequence: CASSQDYGRSTGYTF.

The chain has TRBV24-1 and TRBJ1-4; no DNA is available, so the TRBD1 call from TCRdb remains unchecked. Germline lookup yields CDR1 KGHDR and CDR2 SFDVKD. The CDR3 has 15 residues. The CDR3 protein is CATSHRRINNEKLFF.

CDR3: CASSLAVTASYEQYF. The rearrangement links TRBV7-2 to TRBJ2-7; TCRdb reports TRBD1, a call that lacks DNA to check it against. The length of the CDR3 is 15 residues. The germline gives CDR1 SGHTA, CDR2 FQGNSA.

V usage is TRBV2 and J usage is TRBJ1-1; TCRdb calls TRBD1, which cannot be checked without DNA. The CDR3 has 13 residues. Germline V gene sequence: CDR1 SNHLY, CDR2 FYNNEI. The chain's CDR3 is CASRPQGNTEAFF.

The chain combines TRBV4-3 with TRBJ2-1; lacking DNA, the TRBD2 call made by TCRdb goes unchecked. CDR1 LGHNA and CDR2 YSLEER come from the germline V gene. CDR3 size: 15 residues. Here the CDR3 reads CASSQDRFAGLGEFF.

V is TRBV20-1 and J is TRBJ2-3. Per germline, CDR1 DFQATT and CDR2 SNEGSKA (reference sequence). This CDR3 contains 15 residues. This CDR3 is CSAPNYASSTDTQYF.

The chain links TRBV10-3 to TRBJ2-5; TCRdb's D call, TRBD1, is unchecked because there is no DNA. In germline, CDR1 is ENHRY, CDR2 SYGVKD. The CDR3 loop spans 16 amino acids. The CDR3 here is CAISEVEVTGKETQYF.

V gene TRBV4-1 combines with J gene TRBJ2-1. Per germline, CDR1 MGHRA and CDR2 YSYEKL. The CDR3 runs 16 residues. CDR3 amino acids: CASSQDTGVSYNEQFF.

This sequence joins TRBV20-1 and TRBJ2-3; TCRdb indicates TRBD1, and absent DNA this call remains unverified. Germline CDR1 and CDR2: DFQATT and SNEGSKA (reference sequence). The CDR3 length is 15 residues. The CDR3 region is CSARAWERGPDTQYF.

The chain's CDR3 is CAISAPGSPGRDYTF. V and J are TRBV10-3 and TRBJ1-2; the D call of TRBD1 rests on TCRdb alone, since no DNA is present to check it. Germline V gives CDR1 ENHRY, CDR2 SYGVKD. CDR3 length: 15 amino acids.

This chain connects TRBV4-3 to TRBJ2-5; the D call from TCRdb, TRBD2, cannot be confirmed without DNA. The CDR3 is 19 amino acids. CDR1 and CDR2 from the germline V gene are LGHNA and YSLEER. This CDR3 reads CASSQDLRLAGGRQETQYF.